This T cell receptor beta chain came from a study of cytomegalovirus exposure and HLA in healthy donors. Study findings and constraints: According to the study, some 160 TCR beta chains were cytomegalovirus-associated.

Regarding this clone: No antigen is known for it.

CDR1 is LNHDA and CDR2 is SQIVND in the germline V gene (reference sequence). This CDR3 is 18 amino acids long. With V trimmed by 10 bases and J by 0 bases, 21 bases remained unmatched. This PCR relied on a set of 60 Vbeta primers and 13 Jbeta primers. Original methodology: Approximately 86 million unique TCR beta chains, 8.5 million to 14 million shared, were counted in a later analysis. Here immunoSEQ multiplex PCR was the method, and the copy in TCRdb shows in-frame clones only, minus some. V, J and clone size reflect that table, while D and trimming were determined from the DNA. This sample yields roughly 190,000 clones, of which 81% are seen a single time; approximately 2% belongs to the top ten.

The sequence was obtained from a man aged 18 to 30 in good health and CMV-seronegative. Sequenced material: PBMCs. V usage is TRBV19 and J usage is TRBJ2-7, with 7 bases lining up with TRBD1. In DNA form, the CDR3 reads TGTGCCACCTCCCCCTGGGGGACAGAAACTTTACTCTCCTACGAGCAGTACTTC. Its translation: CATSPWGTETLLSYEQYF.